What follows describes a single TCR beta chain. V was trimmed by 5 bases and J by 6 bases, leaving 21 bases between them. The CDR3 runs 16 residues. CDR1 SEHNR and CDR2 FQNEAQ come from the germline V gene (reference sequence). CD45RA-negative memory and CD45RA+ naive subsets were split from the CD4+ cells. This record comes from a study of shared clonotypes between healthy human individuals. The repertoire was sequenced with immunoSEQ multiplex PCR; TCRdb's copy has only in-frame clones and lacks some. This table has 2 million to 2.5 million clones, more than 85% appearing once. Sequencing used naive CD4+ T cells from PBMCs. Subset defined: CD45RA+ positively selected. This receptor was taken from a man aged 18-30 years in good health. Some clones in this sample may be carry-over from other donors' samples. The gene calls are TRBV7-9 and TRBJ2-3; the D gene is possibly TRBD1 (5 bases). CDR3 region: CASSPGTLTGRDTQYF. In DNA, the CDR3 is TGTGCCAGCAGCCCAGGAACATTAACAGGTCGGGATACGCAGTATTTT.